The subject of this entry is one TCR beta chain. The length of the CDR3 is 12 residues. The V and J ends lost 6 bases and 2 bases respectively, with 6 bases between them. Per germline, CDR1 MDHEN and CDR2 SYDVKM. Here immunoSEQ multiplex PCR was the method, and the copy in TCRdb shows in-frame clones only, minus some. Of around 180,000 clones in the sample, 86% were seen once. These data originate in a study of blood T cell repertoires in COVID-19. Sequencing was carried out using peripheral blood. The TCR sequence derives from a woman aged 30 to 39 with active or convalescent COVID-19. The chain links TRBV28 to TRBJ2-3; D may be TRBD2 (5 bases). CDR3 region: CASRTTTDTQYF. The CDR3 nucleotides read TGTGCCAGCAGGACTACCACAGATACGCAGTATTTT.